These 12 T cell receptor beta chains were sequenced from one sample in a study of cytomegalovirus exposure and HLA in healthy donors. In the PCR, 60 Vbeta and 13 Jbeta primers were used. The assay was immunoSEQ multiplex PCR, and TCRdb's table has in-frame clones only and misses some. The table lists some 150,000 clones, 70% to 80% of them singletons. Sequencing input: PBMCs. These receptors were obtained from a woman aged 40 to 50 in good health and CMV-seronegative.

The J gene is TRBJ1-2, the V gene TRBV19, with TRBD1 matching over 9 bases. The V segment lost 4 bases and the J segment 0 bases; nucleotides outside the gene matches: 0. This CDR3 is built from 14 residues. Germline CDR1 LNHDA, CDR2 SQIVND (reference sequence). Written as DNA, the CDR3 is TGTGCCAGTAGTAGGGACAGGGCTAACTATGGCTACACCTTC. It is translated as CASSRDRANYGYTF.

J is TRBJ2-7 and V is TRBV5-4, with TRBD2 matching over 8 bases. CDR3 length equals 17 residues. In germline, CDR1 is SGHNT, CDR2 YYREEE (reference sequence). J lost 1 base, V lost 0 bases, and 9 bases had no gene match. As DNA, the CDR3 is TGTGCCAGCAGCTTGGCCCCCAGCGGGAGTTGGTCCTACGAGCAGTACTTC. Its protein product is CASSLAPSGSWSYEQYF.

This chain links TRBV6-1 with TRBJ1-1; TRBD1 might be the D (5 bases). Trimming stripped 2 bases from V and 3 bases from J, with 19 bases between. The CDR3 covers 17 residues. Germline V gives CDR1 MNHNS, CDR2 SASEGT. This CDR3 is CASSERGATKTYTEAFF. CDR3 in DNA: TGTGCCAGCAGTGAACGTGGGGCCACGAAGACCTACACTGAAGCTTTCTTT.

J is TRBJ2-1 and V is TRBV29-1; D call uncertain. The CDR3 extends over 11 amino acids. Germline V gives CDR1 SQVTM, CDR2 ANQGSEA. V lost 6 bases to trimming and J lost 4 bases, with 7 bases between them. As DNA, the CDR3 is TGCAGCGTGGCCCCATACAATGAGCAGTTCTTC. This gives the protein CSVAPYNEQFF.

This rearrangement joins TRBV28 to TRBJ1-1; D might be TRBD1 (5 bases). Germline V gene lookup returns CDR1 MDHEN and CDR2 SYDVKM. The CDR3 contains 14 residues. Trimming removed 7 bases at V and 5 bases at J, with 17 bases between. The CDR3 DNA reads TGTGCCAGCACCAGGGTAGGCACCGTAACTGAAGCTTTCTTT. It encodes CASTRVGTVTEAFF.

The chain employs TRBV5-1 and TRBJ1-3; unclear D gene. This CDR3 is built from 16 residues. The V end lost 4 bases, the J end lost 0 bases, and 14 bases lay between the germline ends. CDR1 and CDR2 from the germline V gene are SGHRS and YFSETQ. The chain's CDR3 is CASSPGGGSSGNTIYF. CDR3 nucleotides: TGCGCCAGCAGCCCCGGCGGCGGTAGCTCTGGAAACACCATATATTTT.

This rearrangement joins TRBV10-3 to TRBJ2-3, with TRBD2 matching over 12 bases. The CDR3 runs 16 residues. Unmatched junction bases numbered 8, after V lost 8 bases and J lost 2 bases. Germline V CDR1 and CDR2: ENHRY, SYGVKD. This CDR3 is CAICPSGGANTDTQYF. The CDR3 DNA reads TGTGCCATCTGCCCTAGCGGGGGGGCAAACACAGATACGCAGTATTTT.

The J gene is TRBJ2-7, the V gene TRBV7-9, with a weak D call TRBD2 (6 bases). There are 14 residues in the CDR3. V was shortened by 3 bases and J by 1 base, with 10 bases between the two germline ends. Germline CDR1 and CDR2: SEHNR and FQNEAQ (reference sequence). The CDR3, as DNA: TGTGCCAGCAGCTTCAGGGACTTATCCTACGAGCAGTACTTC. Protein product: CASSFRDLSYEQYF.

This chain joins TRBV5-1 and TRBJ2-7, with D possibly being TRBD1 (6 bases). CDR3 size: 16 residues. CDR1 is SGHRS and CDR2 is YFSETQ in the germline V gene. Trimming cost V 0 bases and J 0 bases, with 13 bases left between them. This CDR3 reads CASSLGPGASSYEQYF. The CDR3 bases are TGCGCCAGCAGCTTGGGCCCAGGGGCCAGCTCCTACGAGCAGTACTTC.

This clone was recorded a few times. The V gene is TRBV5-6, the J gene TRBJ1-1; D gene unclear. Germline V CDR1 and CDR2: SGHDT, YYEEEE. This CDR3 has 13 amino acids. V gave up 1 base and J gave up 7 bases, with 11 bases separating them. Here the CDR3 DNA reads TGTGCCAGCAGCTTGAGTGCATCGGGTGAAGCTTTCTTT. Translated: CASSLSASGEAFF. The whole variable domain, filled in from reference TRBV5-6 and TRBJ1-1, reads DAGVTQSPTHLIKTRGQQVTLRCSPKSGHDTVSWYQQALGQGPQFIFQYYEEEERQRGNFPDRFSGHQFPNYSSELNVNALLLGDSALYLCASSLSASGEAFFGQGTRLTVV.

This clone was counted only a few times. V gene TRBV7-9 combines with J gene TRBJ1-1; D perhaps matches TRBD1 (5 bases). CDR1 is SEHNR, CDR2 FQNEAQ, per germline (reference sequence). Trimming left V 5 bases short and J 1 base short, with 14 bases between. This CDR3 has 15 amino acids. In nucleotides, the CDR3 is TGTGCCAGCAGCCCACGAAGGGGAACGAACACTGAAGCTTTCTTT. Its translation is CASSPRRGTNTEAFF.

The CDR3 loop is CASRTGQGGGETQYF. As DNA, the CDR3 is TGTGCCAGCAGAACCGGACAGGGTGGAGGGGAGACCCAGTACTTC. This chain joins TRBV2 and TRBJ2-5; TRBD1 matches at 8 bases. The ends lost 6 bases at V and 5 bases at J; junction bases unmatched: 11. Germline V CDR1 and CDR2: SNHLY, FYNNEI. The CDR3 length is 15 residues.